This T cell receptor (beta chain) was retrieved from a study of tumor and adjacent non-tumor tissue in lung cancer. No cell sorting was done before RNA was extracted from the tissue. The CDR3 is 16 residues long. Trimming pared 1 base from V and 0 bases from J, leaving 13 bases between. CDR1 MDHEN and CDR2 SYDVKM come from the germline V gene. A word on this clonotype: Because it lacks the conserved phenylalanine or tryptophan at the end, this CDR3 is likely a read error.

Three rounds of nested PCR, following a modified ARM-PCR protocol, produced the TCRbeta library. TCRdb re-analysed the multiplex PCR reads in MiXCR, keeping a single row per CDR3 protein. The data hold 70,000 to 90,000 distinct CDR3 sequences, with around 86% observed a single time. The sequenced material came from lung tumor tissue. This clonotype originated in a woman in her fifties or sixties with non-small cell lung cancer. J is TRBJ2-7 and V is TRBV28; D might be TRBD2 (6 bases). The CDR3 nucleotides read TGTGCCAGCAGTTTATTTGGGACTGGGCACTCCTACGAGCAGTACCCC. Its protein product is CASSLFGTGHSYEQYP.